This TCR beta chain was sequenced in a study of blood T cells in healthy people across ages (dated by TCRdb to 2013 to 2016). In terms of the full investigation: In model experiments, template switching captured roughly one uniquely barcoded TCR beta cDNA molecule for every two T cells. Two additional independent replicas of 1 million unique cDNA reads from the same blood draw were analyzed for two donors (one aged 18 to 30 and one aged 80 or older). The donors were divided into four age groups: young (average around 16 years), middle-aged (around 37), aged (about 56) and long-lived (about 80). To track age-related changes in TCR beta repertoire diversity, the study relied on deep sequencing normalized with unique cDNA molecular identifiers.

Systemically healthy Caucasian individuals from Russia, about 38 in total and aged about 6 to 100 years, were included as donors. Each donor gave about 10 milliliters of peripheral blood, drawn into EDTA-treated Vacutainer tubes. Ficoll-Paque density-gradient centrifugation was used to isolate PBMCs, with at least 7 million obtained per sample. Total RNA was extracted from PBMCs with Trizol reagent, with at least 5.5 micrograms obtained per sample. Naive CD45RAhigh/CD27high T cell percentages were measured by flow cytometry on a PBMC aliquot from every donor. Turning to this clonotype: The target of this receptor is not known. Nothing much larger sits one base from this clone, and base qualities are not available.

Library method: 5' RACE. The sequencer was an Illumina HiSeq 2500. A second PCR of about 6 to 11 cycles was run with a J-beta primer mix and a sample-barcoded 5' primer. A template-switch 5' adaptor carrying 12 random nucleotides introduced a unique molecular identifier onto each TCR beta cDNA molecule. Each sample yielded at least 3 million CDR3-containing paired-end reads. The Mint cDNA synthesis kit, primed by a TRBC-specific oligonucleotide, was used to synthesize first-strand cDNA from all RNA. After uracil-DNA glycosylase treatment, a first 18-cycle PCR used universal primers M1SS and BC2_uni_R on all cDNA. The authors processed their data as follows. Each sample was normalized by randomly selecting 1 million high-quality reads, each carrying a distinct molecular identifier. Reads with shared molecular identifiers were discarded instead of being binned into consensus sequences. MiTCR, with a Q25 quality threshold and the strictest error-elimination algorithm, was used for CDR3 identification, clonotype clustering and error correction. A nonparametric unseen species model using Euler transformation provided a lower-bound estimate of total TCR beta diversity. TCRdb reworked the public reads: Q25 trimming with fastp, MiXCR clone assembly, productive beta chains retained. Here each entry gathers all rows of one CDR3 protein and keeps the most common genes and DNA. The V and J calls and clone size are TCRdb's, not the authors'. In this sample the table shows 600,000 to 900,000 distinct CDR3 sequences, 20% to 30% of which occur a single time. The ten largest make up 3% of the sample.

Broader findings and caveats from the paper: Observed TCR beta diversity per million T cells fell roughly linearly with age, and a significant reduction was already apparent by age about 43. Because profiling used bulk unsorted PBMCs, naive and antigen-experienced compartments could not be compared conclusively. Because donor CMV infection status was unknown, age-related changes in expanded clonotypes were potentially confounded. There was a strong correlation between observed TCR beta diversity and the percentage of naive T cells measured by flow cytometry. Compared with the aged group, the long-lived group had more naive CD4+ T cells, fewer expanded clones and increased TCR diversity, suggesting age selection. Estimates of total diversity based on one million sequenced T cells were regarded as lower bounds and as underestimates.

Here V drops 7 bases and J drops 7 bases, and the junction holds 10 bases not matched to any gene. As encoded in the germline V gene, CDR1 is MDHEN while CDR2 is SYDVKM. Taken from cysteine to phenylalanine, the CDR3 has 14 residues. Of the read, only the CDR3 DNA is kept; its 42 bases are in frame from base 1. The same sample was also used in a study of T cells of mothers and their children. Looking at the second paper: Donors were nine systemically healthy Caucasian individuals: three mothers and their six children. cDNA synthesis used all of the extracted RNA, with approximately 1.4 ug of RNA in each 15 ul reaction. In the second PCR, sample barcodes and 2-4 random nucleotides were introduced via the M1S primer. More than 9 million TCR beta CDR3 reads were obtained from each mother, and several million reads were obtained from each child. Thymic selection similarly shapes TCR recombination output in related and unrelated pairs, with minor effect from inherited differences. Normalized repertoire overlap in related mother-child pairs was always slightly higher than in unrelated mother-child pairs, but the difference was never significant. No persistent microchimeric T cell clones were detected, at a sensitivity of roughly 93 clones per million clonotypes. The study used deep NGS to compare TCR beta repertoires of mothers and children, seeking features distinguishing related mother-child pairs from unrelated individuals. Mothers averaged around 43 +/- 4 years of age and children averaged about 10 +/- 4 years. After adapter ligation was performed with NEBNext reagents, the libraries were sequenced on an Illumina HiSeq 2000 with 100+100 nt paired-end reads. To prevent cross-contamination, the mother and child libraries were prepared one month apart and sequenced in separate runs. Each donor had between about 450,000 and 2,100,000 distinct TCR beta clonotypes identified. Naive TCR beta clonotypes were estimated from low-frequency clonotypes matched to each donor's FACS-determined naive share, without sorting.

Material for sequencing was blood. This receptor was taken from a boy between 10 and 17 years old in good health. The chain joins TRBV28 to TRBJ1-2; TRBD1 matches 9 bases in the middle. The nucleotide sequence reads as follows: TGTGCCAGCAACATAAACAGGGGGCGCGGTGGCTACACCTTC. It translates as CASNINRGRGGYTF.